A single T cell receptor (beta chain) is shown here with its context. The sample originates from a study of shared clonotypes between healthy human individuals. The CDR3 has 12 amino acids. V lost 0 bases and J lost 6, with 7 bases in between. CDR1 is SGHNT and CDR2 is YYREEE in the germline V gene (reference sequence). The naive CD8 fraction comprised CD45RO-negative cells positively selected for CCR7 and excluded terminally differentiated effector memory CD45RA+ cells. Some clones are missing from TCRdb's copy, which holds only in-frame ones; the method was immunoSEQ multiplex PCR. The table lists around 1.9 million clones, just under 95% of them singletons.

Sequenced material: naive CD8+ T cells from PBMCs. The TCR sequence derives from a man between 18 and 35 years old in good health. Some clones in this sample may be carry-over from other donors' samples. V gene TRBV5-4 combines with J gene TRBJ2-7; weak D call: TRBD2 (5 bases). The CDR3 sequence is CASSLDSVEQYF. The CDR3 bases are TGTGCCAGCAGCTTGGATAGCGTCGAGCAGTACTTC.